The 6 T cell receptor beta chains reported below all come from one sample, sequenced in a study of blood T cell repertoires in COVID-19 (dated by TCRdb to 2018 to 2021). The library was obtained by the immunoSEQ multiplex PCR assay. The immuneACCESS repertoire file appears here via TCRdb, limited to in-frame rearrangements. These files lack a portion of the clones; in checked studies, under half of the deficit traces to unresolved V genes, and the cause of the others is not known. The sample table holds about 42,000 clones, of which approximately 88% were seen once. The top ten clones comprise roughly 3.9% of the sample. Material for sequencing was peripheral blood. Every receptor here comes from a human donor in a cohort sampled during active COVID-19.

The J gene is TRBJ1-5, the V gene TRBV18; D gene uncertain. This CDR3 is 13 amino acids long. Germline CDR1 reads KGHSH; CDR2 reads LQKENI. With 3 bases removed from V and 4 bases from J, the gap between germline ends came to 7 bases. The CDR3 loop reads CASSPTENQPQHF. The CDR3 DNA is TGTGCCAGCTCACCCACAGAGAATCAGCCCCAGCATTTT. The variable domain in full, completed from reference TRBV18 and TRBJ1-5, reads NAGVMQNPRHLVRRRGQEARLRCSPMKGHSHVYWYRQLPEEGLKFMVYLQKENIIDESGMPKERFSAEFPKEGPSILRIQQVVRGDSAAYFCASSPTENQPQHFGDGTRLSIL.

The gene calls are TRBV27 and TRBJ2-3; D is possibly TRBD1 (6 bases). The CDR3 has 15 residues. CDR1 and CDR2 (germline): MNHEY, SMNVEV (reference sequence). The ends were cut back, 5 bases at V and 4 bases at J, with 16 bases in the middle. The CDR3 nucleotides are TGTGCCAGCAGTCCGACCCCCAGGGGCGCAGATACGCAGTATTTT. Encoded protein: CASSPTPRGADTQYF.

This clone has a single count. One end of the junction is discordant with germline, which a read error may explain. The chain combines TRBV7-7 with TRBJ2-3, with D possibly matching TRBD1 (6 bases). This CDR3 has 14 residues. CDR1 is SSHAT and CDR2 is FNYEAQ in the germline V gene (reference sequence). CDR3 protein: CASSSNRVSDTQYF. CDR3 DNA: TGTGCTAGCAGCTCAAACAGGGTCTCAGATACGCAGTATTTT.

V is TRBV12-5 and J is TRBJ2-1; D is unresolved. The CDR3 is 15 residues long. With 8 bases removed from V and 1 base from J, the gap between germline ends came to 15 bases. Germline CDR1 and CDR2: LGHNT and FRNRAP. The CDR3 sequence is CASTRSSLSYNEQFF. The CDR3 nucleotides read TGTGCTAGTACGCGATCTAGTTTGTCCTACAATGAGCAGTTCTTC.

V is TRBV10-3 and J is TRBJ2-1, with 9 bases identical to TRBD2. The CDR3 spans 15 residues. The V segment lost 2 bases and the J segment 10 bases; nucleotides outside the gene matches: 9. Germline lookup yields CDR1 ENHRY and CDR2 SYGVKD. CDR3 nucleotide sequence: TGTGCCATCAGTGAGCCGGGACTAGCCGCGGGGGAGCAGTTCTTC. It is translated as CAISEPGLAAGEQFF.

The rearrangement uses TRBV6-5 and TRBJ1-1; D might be TRBD1 (6 bases). Germline lookup yields CDR1 MNHEY and CDR2 SVGAGI. The ends were cut back, 0 bases at V and 4 bases at J, with 12 bases in the middle. CDR3 length: 15 amino acids. The CDR3 sequence: CASSYSFLGGTEAFF. CDR3 sequence (DNA): TGTGCCAGCAGTTACTCGTTTTTAGGGGGCACTGAAGCTTTCTTT.